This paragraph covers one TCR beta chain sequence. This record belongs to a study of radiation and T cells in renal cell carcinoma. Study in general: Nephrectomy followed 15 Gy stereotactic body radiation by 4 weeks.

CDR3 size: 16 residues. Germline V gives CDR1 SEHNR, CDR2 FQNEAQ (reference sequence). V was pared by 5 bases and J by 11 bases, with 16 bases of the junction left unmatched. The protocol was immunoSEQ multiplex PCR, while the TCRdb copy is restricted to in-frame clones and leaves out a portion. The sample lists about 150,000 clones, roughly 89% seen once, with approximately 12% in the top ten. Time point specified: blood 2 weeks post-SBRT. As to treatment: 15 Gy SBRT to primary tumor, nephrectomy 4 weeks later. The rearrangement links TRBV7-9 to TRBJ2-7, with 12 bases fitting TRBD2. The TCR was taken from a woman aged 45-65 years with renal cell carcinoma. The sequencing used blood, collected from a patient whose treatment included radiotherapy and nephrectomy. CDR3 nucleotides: TGTGCCAGCAGCCCTCGGACTAGCGGGGAGCTTGAGTGGAAGTACTTC. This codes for CASSPRTSGELEWKYF.